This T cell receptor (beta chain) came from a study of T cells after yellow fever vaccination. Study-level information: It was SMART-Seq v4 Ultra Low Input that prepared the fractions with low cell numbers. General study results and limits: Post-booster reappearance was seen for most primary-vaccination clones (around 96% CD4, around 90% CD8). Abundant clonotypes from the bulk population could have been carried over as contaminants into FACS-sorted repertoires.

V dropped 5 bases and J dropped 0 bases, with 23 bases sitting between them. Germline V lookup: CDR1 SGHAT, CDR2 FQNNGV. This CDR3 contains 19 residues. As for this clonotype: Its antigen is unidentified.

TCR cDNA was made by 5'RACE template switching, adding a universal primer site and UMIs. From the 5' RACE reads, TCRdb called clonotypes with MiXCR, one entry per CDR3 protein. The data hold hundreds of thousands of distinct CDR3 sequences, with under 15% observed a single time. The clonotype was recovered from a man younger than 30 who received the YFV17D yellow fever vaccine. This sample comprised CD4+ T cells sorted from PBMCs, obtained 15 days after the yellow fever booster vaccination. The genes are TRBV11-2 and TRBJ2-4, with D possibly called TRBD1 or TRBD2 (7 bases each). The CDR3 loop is CASSPYYRGGLEAKNIQYF. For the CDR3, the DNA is TGTGCCAGCAGCCCATATTACAGGGGAGGGTTGGAAGCCAAAAACATTCAGTACTTC.